One sample yielded the 8 T cell receptor beta chains listed below, sequenced in a study of blood T cell repertoires in COVID-19. Only in-frame clones appear in the TCRdb table, and some are missing; sequencing was by immunoSEQ multiplex PCR. The sample lists some 240,000 clones; roughly 80% were seen once. Sequenced material: peripheral blood. These receptors came from a woman aged 80 or over with acute or convalescent COVID-19.

This chain joins TRBV11-2 and TRBJ2-7, with D unresolved. V was shortened by 2 bases and J by 4 bases, with 6 bases between the two germline ends. Germline V gene sequence: CDR1 SGHAT, CDR2 FQNNGV. This CDR3 region has 12 residues. The CDR3 bases are TGTGCCAGCAGCTTAAGCCGATACGAGCAGTACTTC. This codes for CASSLSRYEQYF.

This clone was observed a handful of times. This chain connects TRBV5-1 to TRBJ1-1, with 7 bases fitting TRBD1. Per germline, CDR1 SGHRS and CDR2 YFSETQ. Losses at the gene ends were 4 bases for V and 1 base for J; bases not matched to a gene: 10. This CDR3 is 16 amino acids long. The CDR3 DNA is TGCGCCAGCAGCATAGACAGGGTCGTGGGGAACACTGAAGCTTTCTTT. Its protein is CASSIDRVVGNTEAFF.

The chain recombines TRBV11-2 with TRBJ1-1; TRBD1 matches at 9 bases. The germline gives CDR1 SGHAT, CDR2 FQNNGV. With 4 bases clipped from V and 3 bases from J, the junction kept 12 bases outside the gene matches. This CDR3 region has 17 residues. Written as DNA, the CDR3 is TGTGCCAGCAGCTCGAGGGGAAACAGGGGGCGGTACACTGAAGCTTTCTTT. It specifies CASSSRGNRGRYTEAFF.

The sample holds one count of this clone. The V and J genes are TRBV3-1 (or the pseudogene TRBV3-2) and TRBJ1-1; D gene unclear. Germline values: CDR1 LGHDT, CDR2 YNNKEL (reference sequence). V gave up 0 bases and J gave up 1 base, with 9 bases separating them. The CDR3 covers 15 residues. CDR3 coding DNA: TGTGCCAGCAGCCAAGAGTGGGCCCAGAACACTGAAGCTTTCTTT. Translated: CASSQEWAQNTEAFF.

This chain joins TRBV24-1 and TRBJ1-2, with 7 bases matching TRBD1. V shed 1 base, J shed 3 bases, and the junction held 4 bases outside the gene matches. The CDR3 is 15 amino acids. CDR1 is KGHDR and CDR2 is SFDVKD in the germline V gene. The CDR3 region is CATSDFRQGHYGYTF. CDR3 nucleotide sequence: TGTGCCACCAGTGATTTCCGACAGGGCCACTATGGCTACACCTTC.

This chain links TRBV11-2 with TRBJ2-7, with no clear D. The length of the CDR3 is 12 residues. The V end lost 2 bases, the J end lost 2 bases, and 4 bases lay between the germline ends. Germline values: CDR1 SGHAT, CDR2 FQNNGV. DNA for the CDR3: TGTGCCAGCAGCTTAACGGCCTACGAGCAGTACTTC. Protein product: CASSLTAYEQYF.

V and J are TRBV12-5 and TRBJ2-1; TRBD1 agrees at 11 bases. This CDR3 contains 14 residues. The V gene's germline CDR1 is LGHNT and CDR2 FRNRAP. Germline trimming cut 3 bases from V and 7 bases from J; bases unmatched to any gene: 2. The chain's CDR3 is CASGFGQGANEQFF. DNA of the CDR3: TGTGCTAGTGGTTTCGGACAGGGGGCGAATGAGCAGTTCTTC.

The chain carries TRBV2 and TRBJ2-7, with D unclear. The CDR3 length is 11 residues. V lost 4 bases and J 11 bases, leaving 12 bases between the germline ends. Germline assignment: CDR1 SNHLY and CDR2 FYNNEI. CDR3 nucleotide sequence: TGTGCCAGCAGTGGAAGCGCTTATAAGTACTTC. Protein product: CASSGSAYKYF.